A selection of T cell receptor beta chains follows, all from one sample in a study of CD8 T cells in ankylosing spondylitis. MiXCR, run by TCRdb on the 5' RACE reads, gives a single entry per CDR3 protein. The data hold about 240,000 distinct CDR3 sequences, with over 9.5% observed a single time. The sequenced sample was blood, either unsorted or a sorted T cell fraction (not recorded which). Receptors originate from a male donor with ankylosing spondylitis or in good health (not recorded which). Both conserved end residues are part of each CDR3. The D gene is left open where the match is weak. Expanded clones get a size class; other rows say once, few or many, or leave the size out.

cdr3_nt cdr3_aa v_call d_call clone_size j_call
TGTGCCAGCAGCTTATCCGGCAGGGGACAAGAAAAACTGTTTTTT CASSLSGRGQEKLFF TRBV7-9 - - TRBJ1-4
TGTGCCAGCAGCTTAGGTGTCAAGGGCTCCTACGAGCAGTACTTC CASSLGVKGSYEQYF TRBV7-6 - - TRBJ2-7
TGTGCCAGCAGCGTCTCGGTGGGGACCCAGTACTTC CASSVSVGTQYF TRBV2 - - TRBJ2-5
TGTGCCAGCAGTTACCAGGGAGGACGGGGCTACACCTTC CASSYQGGRGYTF TRBV12-3/TRBV12-4 - - TRBJ1-2
TGTGCCAGCAGCCAAGTTCAGACGAGAGGCCCAGATACGCAGTATTTT CASSQVQTRGPDTQYF TRBV4-2 - many TRBJ2-3
TGCGCCAGCAGCTCAGCAAACAGGGAAATAATATACGAGCAGTACTTC CASSSANREIIYEQYF TRBV5-1 - many TRBJ2-7
TGTGCCAGCAGAGAAGGGGGCGAGACCCAGTACTTC CASREGGETQYF TRBV3-1 TRBD1 many TRBJ2-5
TGTGCCAGCAGCCAGTTTATGGGGGTGAACACTGAAGCTTTCTTT CASSQFMGVNTEAFF TRBV14 - - TRBJ1-1
TGCGCCAGCAGCCCCGGAATCTTCAGGACCGCGAACACTGAAGCTTTCTTT CASSPGIFRTANTEAFF TRBV5-1 - many TRBJ1-1
TGCGCCAGCAGCTCTGCGGGAGACTACAATGAGCAGTTCTTC CASSSAGDYNEQFF TRBV5-1 TRBD2 many TRBJ2-1
TGTGCCAGCAGCCATTTAAGCGGGGAGCTGTTTTTT CASSHLSGELFF TRBV7-9 - few TRBJ2-2
TGTGCCAGCAGTTTAAGACAGGGGGTGAGTTCCTACGAGCAGTACTTC CASSLRQGVSSYEQYF TRBV12-3/TRBV12-4 TRBD1 many TRBJ2-7
TGTGCCAGCAGCTTAGACGGGACTGCCTACGAGCAGTACTTC CASSLDGTAYEQYF TRBV7-2 - - TRBJ2-7
TGTGCCAGCAGGCTTCAACAGGGGGGACACGAGCAGTACTTC CASRLQQGGHEQYF TRBV12-3/TRBV12-4 TRBD1 many TRBJ2-7
TGTGCCAGCAGTTTGGGACAGGGATATTTGGAGACCCAGTACTTC CASSLGQGYLETQYF TRBV27 TRBD1 many TRBJ2-5
TGTGCCAGCAGTCCGCTAGCGGGAGAAAGAGATACGCAGTATTTT CASSPLAGERDTQYF TRBV12-3/TRBV12-4 TRBD2 few TRBJ2-3
TGTGCCAGCAGTTACGGGGGGGCCGGGGAGCTGTTTTTT CASSYGGAGELFF TRBV6-5 TRBD2 many TRBJ2-2
TGTGCCAGCAGCTTATTCCTAGCTTCAACAGATACGCAGTATTTT CASSLFLASTDTQYF TRBV7-9 - many TRBJ2-3
TGTGCCAGCAGCGTAGCTCTGGGTGAGCAGTTCTTC CASSVALGEQFF TRBV9 - many TRBJ2-1
TGCAGTGCGCGTCGGCGGGGCACAGATACGCAGTATTTT CSARRRGTDTQYF TRBV20-1 - many TRBJ2-3
TGTGCCAGCAGCCAGGGACAGGGTCTCGGGAACACTGAAGCTTTCTTT CASSQGQGLGNTEAFF TRBV3-1 TRBD1 many TRBJ1-1
TGTGCCAGCAGAGGCCAAACCTACGAGCAGTACTTC CASRGQTYEQYF TRBV6-2/TRBV6-3 - many TRBJ2-7
TGCGCCAGCAGCCCAGGGGAACGGGGGGCCTACAATGAGCAGTTCTTC CASSPGERGAYNEQFF TRBV4-1 - - TRBJ2-1
TGTGCCAGCAGTGGAGAGTGGACAGGGGCGCAGAACACTGAAGCTTTCTTT CASSGEWTGAQNTEAFF TRBV12-3/TRBV12-4 TRBD1 many TRBJ1-1
TGCAGTGCTAGAGATCCTCAGGAGCTAAACACTGAAGCTTTCTTT CSARDPQELNTEAFF TRBV20-1 - many TRBJ1-1
TGTGCCGGCAGTTCGAGGACAGGGGAAGAGACCCAGTACTTC CAGSSRTGEETQYF TRBV6-2/TRBV6-3 TRBD1 - TRBJ2-5
TGTGCCAGCAGCTTAGACGAGGGGTACCAAGAGACCCAGTACTTC CASSLDEGYQETQYF TRBV11-2 - - TRBJ2-5
TGCAGTGCTAGCCCCCTCGCCAGGGGTTCCGAGACCCAGTACTTC CSASPLARGSETQYF TRBV20-1 - many TRBJ2-5
TGTGCCAGCAGTTACTTTGGAGATGAGCAGTTCTTC CASSYFGDEQFF TRBV6-2/TRBV6-3 - many TRBJ2-1